These 12 T cell receptor beta chains were sequenced from one sample in a study of shared clonotypes between healthy human individuals. TCRdb's copy holds only in-frame clones and misses some; the assay was immunoSEQ multiplex PCR. Counted here are about 660,000 clones, around 74% occurring once; the ten biggest clones make up over 1.5%. Sequenced sample: memory CD4+ T cells sorted from blood. Subset: CD45RA-negative fraction. Receptors originate from a woman aged 25 to 45 in good health.

The V and J genes are TRBV4-2 and TRBJ1-5, with a weak D call TRBD1 (5 bases). This CDR3 is 14 amino acids long. V lost 1 base, J lost 9 bases, and 13 bases lay in between. Per the germline V gene, CDR1 is LGHNA and CDR2 is YNFKEQ. The CDR3, as DNA: TGTGCCAGCAGCCAAGGACAGCTCGAGGGGCCCCAGCATTTT. Amino acids: CASSQGQLEGPQHF.

The V and J genes are TRBV18 and TRBJ2-7; 7 bases fit TRBD1. Germline V lookup: CDR1 KGHSH, CDR2 LQKENI. The CDR3 runs to 15 residues. V lost 6 bases and J lost 2; bases outside the gene matches: 10. The CDR3 reads CASSPDRLQAYEQYF. CDR3 nucleotides: TGTGCCAGCTCGCCGGACAGGTTGCAAGCCTACGAGCAGTACTTC. Full variable domain (missing parts from reference TRBV18 and TRBJ2-7): NAGVMQNPRHLVRRRGQEARLRCSPMKGHSHVYWYRQLPEEGLKFMVYLQKENIIDESGMPKERFSAEFPKEGPSILRIQQVVRGDSAAYFCASSPDRLQAYEQYFGPGTRLTVT.

The V gene is TRBV5-1, the J gene TRBJ2-1; 7 bases line up with TRBD2. Germline V lookup: CDR1 SGHRS, CDR2 YFSETQ. This CDR3 has 14 residues. V was clipped by 4 bases and J by 5 bases; unmatched bases: 6. The CDR3 region has the DNA TGCGCCAGCAGCCCCGGGACTAAGAACAATGAGCAGTTCTTC. It translates to CASSPGTKNNEQFF.

The genes are TRBV4-1 and TRBJ1-1; 8 bases fit TRBD1. Germline CDR1 and CDR2: MGHRA and YSYEKL. Trimming removed 1 base from V and 6 bases from J; junction bases left unmatched: 16. CDR3 length: 18 amino acids. CDR3 residues: CASSQAFGTGPLKPEAFF. The CDR3 coding sequence is TGCGCCAGCAGCCAAGCTTTCGGGACAGGCCCCCTAAAGCCTGAAGCTTTCTTT.

The chain links TRBV6-6 to TRBJ2-1; 9 nucleotides align to TRBD2. The CDR3 contains 16 residues. V lost 2 bases to trimming and J lost 9 bases; unmatched junction nucleotides: 11. Germline-derived CDR1 and CDR2 are MNHNY and SVGAGI (reference sequence). CDR3 residues: CASSYKLAGRGGEQFF. The CDR3, as DNA: TGTGCCAGCAGTTACAAACTAGCGGGCAGGGGTGGTGAGCAGTTCTTC.

J is TRBJ2-7 and V is TRBV2, with 13 bases identical to TRBD2. CDR3 length: 17 residues. Germline V gene lookup returns CDR1 SNHLY and CDR2 FYNNEI. V lost 4 bases, J lost 0 bases, and 6 bases stayed unmatched. The CDR3 bases are TGTGCCAGCAGTGTCGGACTAGCGGGAGCCGGCTCCTACGAGCAGTACTTC. Encoded protein: CASSVGLAGAGSYEQYF.

The V gene is TRBV5-1, the J gene TRBJ1-1; TRBD1 matches 11 bases. Germline V gene data show CDR1 as SGHRS and CDR2 as YFSETQ. The CDR3 runs to 14 residues. V was pared by 4 bases and J by 6 bases, with 5 bases of the junction left unmatched. CDR3 DNA sequence: TGCGCCAGCAGCACGGGACAGGGGGAATCTGAAGCTTTCTTT. Its translation: CASSTGQGESEAFF.

The chain combines TRBV19 with TRBJ2-7; tentative D call: TRBD2 (6 bases). Per germline, CDR1 LNHDA and CDR2 SQIVND (reference sequence). This CDR3 spans 13 amino acids. V gave up 10 bases and J gave up 6 bases, with 19 bases separating them. In nucleotides, the CDR3 is TGTGCCACCTCGAGGCAGGACGGGGGCGAGCAGTACTTC. This sequence encodes CATSRQDGGEQYF. The complete variable domain, with remaining parts taken from reference TRBV19 and TRBJ2-7, reads DGGITQSPKYLFRKEGQNVTLSCEQNLNHDAMYWYRQDPGQGLRLIYYSQIVNDFQKGDIAEGYSVSREKKESFPLTVTSAQKNPTAFYLCATSRQDGGEQYFGPGTRLTVT.

This chain uses TRBV7-9 with TRBJ2-3, with 7 bases aligning to TRBD2. The junction had 2 bases not matched to a gene; V was cut back by 1 base and J by 1 base. The CDR3 loop spans 15 amino acids. Per germline, CDR1 SEHNR and CDR2 FQNEAQ (reference sequence). The CDR3 sequence is CASSLGLARTDTQYF. The CDR3 coding sequence is TGTGCCAGCAGCTTAGGACTAGCTCGCACAGATACGCAGTATTTT.

This chain links TRBV28 with TRBJ1-1; 8 positions agree with TRBD1. Germline loops: CDR1 MDHEN, CDR2 SYDVKM. The ends lost 5 bases at V and 8 bases at J; junction bases unmatched: 13. The CDR3 runs 15 residues. In nucleotides, the CDR3 is TGTGCCAGCAGTCCGATGCTTGGACAGGGCAGAGAAGCTTTCTTT. As protein: CASSPMLGQGREAFF. The complete variable domain, with remaining parts taken from reference TRBV28 and TRBJ1-1, reads DVKVTQSSRYLVKRTGEKVFLECVQDMDHENMFWYRQDPGLGLRLIYFSYDVKMKEKGDIPEGYSVSREKKERFSLILESASTNQTSMYLCASSPMLGQGREAFFGQGTRLTVV.

This chain links TRBV20-1 with TRBJ1-2; no clear D gene. Trimming took off 5 bases at V and 8 bases at J, with 12 bases between the two ends. This CDR3 comprises 11 residues. Germline V CDR1 and CDR2: DFQATT, SNEGSKA (reference sequence). CDR3: CSAAERWGYTF. In nucleotides, the CDR3 is TGCAGTGCTGCCGAACGTTGGGGCTACACCTTC.

The rearrangement joins TRBV28 to TRBJ1-2, with a possible D match to TRBD1 (6 bases). Germline V gene data show CDR1 as MDHEN and CDR2 as SYDVKM. V was pared by 0 bases and J by 7 bases, with 12 bases between. This CDR3 is 14 amino acids long. The CDR3 region has the DNA TGTGCCAGCAGTTTATGGACGGGGGGGCCTGGCTACACCTTC. Its protein is CASSLWTGGPGYTF.